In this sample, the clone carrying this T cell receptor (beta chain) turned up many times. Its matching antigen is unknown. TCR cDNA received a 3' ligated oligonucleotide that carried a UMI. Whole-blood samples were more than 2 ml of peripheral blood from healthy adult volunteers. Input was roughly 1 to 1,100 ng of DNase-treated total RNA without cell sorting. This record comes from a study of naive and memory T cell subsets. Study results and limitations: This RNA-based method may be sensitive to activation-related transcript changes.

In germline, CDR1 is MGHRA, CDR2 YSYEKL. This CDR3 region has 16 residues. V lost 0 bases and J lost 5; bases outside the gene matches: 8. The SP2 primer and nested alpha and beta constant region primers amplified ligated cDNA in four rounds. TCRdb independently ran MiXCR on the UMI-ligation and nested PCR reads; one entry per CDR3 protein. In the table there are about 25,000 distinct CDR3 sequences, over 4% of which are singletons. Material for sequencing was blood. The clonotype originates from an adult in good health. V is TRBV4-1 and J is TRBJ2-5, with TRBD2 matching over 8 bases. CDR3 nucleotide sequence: TGCGCCAGCAGCCAAGAGTACGGGAGGGCCGGGGAGACCCAGTACTTC. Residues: CASSQEYGRAGETQYF.